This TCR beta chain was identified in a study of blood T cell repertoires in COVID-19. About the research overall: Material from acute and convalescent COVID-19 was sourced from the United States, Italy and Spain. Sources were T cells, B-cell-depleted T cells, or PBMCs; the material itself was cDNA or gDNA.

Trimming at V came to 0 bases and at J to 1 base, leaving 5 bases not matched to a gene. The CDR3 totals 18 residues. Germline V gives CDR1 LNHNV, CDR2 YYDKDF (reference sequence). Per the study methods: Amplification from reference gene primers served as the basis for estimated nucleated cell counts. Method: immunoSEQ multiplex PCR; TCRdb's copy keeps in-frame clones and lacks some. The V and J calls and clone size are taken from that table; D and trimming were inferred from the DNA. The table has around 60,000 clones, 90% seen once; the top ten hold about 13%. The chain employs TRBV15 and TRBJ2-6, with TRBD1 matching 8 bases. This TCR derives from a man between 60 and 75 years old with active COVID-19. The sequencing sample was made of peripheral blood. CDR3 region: CATSREAGQGSGANVLTF. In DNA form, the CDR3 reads TGTGCCACCAGCAGAGAGGCTGGACAGGGTTCTGGGGCCAACGTCCTGACTTTC.